This T cell receptor (beta chain) was sequenced in a study of cytomegalovirus exposure and HLA in healthy donors. Study at large: One earlier analysis, a look at about 179 million T cells, found about 100 million unique TCR beta sequences.

Whole-study results and caveats: Presence/absence results assume similar sequencing depth per donor, which may not hold.

The V and J ends lost 4 bases and 0 bases, in that order; junction bases with no gene match: 9. This CDR3 has 16 residues. CDR1 and CDR2 from the germline V gene are SGHVS and FNYEAQ. As concerns this clone: The antigen remains unidentified.

Vbeta (60) and Jbeta (13) primers were used in the PCR. Here immunoSEQ multiplex PCR was the method, and the copy in TCRdb shows in-frame clones only, minus some. The data contain under 150,000 clones, approximately 80% of them singletons. The sequenced material came from PBMCs. The receptor comes from a woman aged 40-49 years in good health and CMV-seropositive. J is TRBJ2-7 and V is TRBV7-6, with TRBD1 matching 7 bases. DNA of the CDR3: TGTGCCAGCAGCTCGCCACAGGGGTTTAGCTCCTACGAGCAGTACTTC. This sequence encodes CASSSPQGFSSYEQYF.